Shown below are 27 T cell receptor beta chains from a single sample sequenced in a study of blood T cell repertoires in COVID-19. Assay used: immunoSEQ multiplex PCR; TCRdb lists only in-frame clones, some missing. The repertoire has roughly 250,000 clones, around four fifths of them found once; the top ten carry roughly 4%. The sample taken for sequencing was peripheral blood. These receptors were obtained from a woman aged 40-49 years with active or convalescent COVID-19.

The chain carries TRBV5-1 and TRBJ2-1, with 8 bases fitting TRBD1. V was pared by 4 bases and J by 6 bases, with 9 bases of the junction left unmatched. Looked up from germline, CDR1 is SGHRS and CDR2 is YFSETQ. The CDR3 sequence is 15 residues long. The CDR3 DNA is TGCGCCAGCAGCCTAAGGACAGGGAACTCCAATGAGCAGTTCTTC. This codes for CASSLRTGNSNEQFF.

Many counts were recorded for this clone. Other nucleotide sequences from this sample produce the same CDR3. The V gene is TRBV6-5, the J gene TRBJ1-3; D gene ambiguous. Trimming removed 8 bases at V and 0 bases at J, with 5 bases between. CDR3 size: 12 residues. The germline gives CDR1 MNHEY, CDR2 SVGAGI. In nucleotides, the CDR3 is TGTGCCAGCCATTCCTCTGGAAACACCATATATTTT. This sequence encodes CASHSSGNTIYF.

This chain uses TRBV28 with TRBJ2-3; D is uncertain. The CDR3 totals 16 residues. The germline V gene has CDR1 MDHEN and CDR2 SYDVKM. V was shortened by 0 bases and J by 1 base, with 11 bases between the two germline ends. CDR3 nucleotides: TGTGCCAGCAGTTTATGGGTAAGACTCGGCACAGATACGCAGTATTTT. Amino acids: CASSLWVRLGTDTQYF.

The chain couples TRBV7-3 to TRBJ1-2; 9 bases align to TRBD1. CDR3 length: 11 amino acids. V lost 5 bases, J lost 14 bases, and 6 bases stayed unmatched. From germline, CDR1 is SGHTA and CDR2 FQGTGA. The CDR3 spells CASSLGQGQTF. CDR3 bases: TGTGCCAGCAGCCTGGGACAGGGACAAACCTTC.

In its sample, this clone was seen once. The chain couples TRBV5-1 to TRBJ2-3, with 7 bases fitting TRBD2. Germline V CDR1 and CDR2: SGHRS, YFSETQ. The V gene end was trimmed by 1 base and the J gene end by 6 bases; junction bases not matched to a gene: 5. CDR3 length: 14 residues. The CDR3 region has the DNA TGCGCCAGCAGCTTGTTCGGGGAGGGGGATACGCAGTATTTT. This encodes CASSLFGEGDTQYF.

This chain links TRBV5-4 with TRBJ1-1; D is perhaps TRBD1 (6 bases). The CDR3 length is 15 residues. V was pared by 2 bases and J by 1 base, with 12 bases between. The germline CDR1 and CDR2 sequences are SGHNT and YYREEE (reference sequence). The CDR3: CASSFPGDKNTEAFF. CDR3 coding DNA: TGTGCCAGCAGCTTTCCAGGGGATAAGAACACTGAAGCTTTCTTT.

V and J are TRBV9 and TRBJ1-1, with 7 bases fitting TRBD1. The germline gives CDR1 SGDLS, CDR2 YYNGEE. CDR3 size: 13 residues. The V gene end was trimmed by 2 bases and the J gene end by 3 bases; junction bases not matched to a gene: 1. The CDR3 bases are TGTGCCAGCAGCGTCCAGGGGGACACTGAAGCTTTCTTT. It specifies CASSVQGDTEAFF.

A single count supports this clone. J is TRBJ2-3 and V is TRBV11-1, with unresolved D. The germline gives CDR1 SGHAT, CDR2 FQDESV (reference sequence). The CDR3 totals 12 residues. Between the trimmed V and J ends, which lost 7 bases and 0 bases, there was a span of 5 bases. CDR3 nucleotide sequence: TGTGCCAGCACCGAGAGCACAGATACGCAGTATTTT. Its translation: CASTESTDTQYF. Combining the CDR3 with reference TRBV11-1 and TRBJ2-3 gives the whole variable domain EAEVAQSPRYKITEKSQAVAFWCDPISGHATLYWYRQILGQGPELLVQFQDESVVDDSQLPKDRFSAERLKGVDSTLKIQPAELGDSAMYLCASTESTDTQYFGPGTRLTVL.

This clone turned up a few times. The chain links TRBV30 to TRBJ1-4; D unclear. Germline V gene lookup returns CDR1 GTSNPN and CDR2 SVGIG (reference sequence). V lost 1 base and J 8 bases, leaving 14 bases between the germline ends. The CDR3 runs to 14 residues. The CDR3 region is CAWSGFSGGEKLFF. In DNA form, the CDR3 reads TGTGCCTGGAGTGGCTTCTCAGGAGGAGAAAAACTGTTTTTT.

This chain joins TRBV4-2 and TRBJ2-3, with 9 bases that match TRBD2. Trimming removed 2 bases from V and 6 bases from J; junction bases left unmatched: 6. This CDR3 region has 15 residues. Per the germline V gene, CDR1 is LGHNA and CDR2 is YNFKEQ. This chain's CDR3 is CASSQKAGGQDTQYF. The DNA of the CDR3 is TGTGCCAGCAGCCAAAAGGCGGGGGGGCAGGATACGCAGTATTTT.

The chain is built from TRBV12-3 or TRBV12-4 and TRBJ1-5; 8 bases are a match to TRBD1. With V trimmed by 6 bases and J by 8 bases, 3 bases remained unmatched. The CDR3 spans 12 residues. For the CDR3, the DNA is TGTGCCAGCAGGGGACAGGCCGAGCCCCAGCATTTT. As protein: CASRGQAEPQHF.

The rearrangement uses TRBV6-1 and TRBJ2-3, with TRBD1 matching 8 bases. With 3 bases clipped from V and 3 bases from J, the junction kept 5 bases outside the gene matches. Germline-derived CDR1 and CDR2 are MNHNS and SASEGT. The CDR3 contains 15 residues. The CDR3 DNA reads TGTGCCAGCAGTGATACGACAGGGGCAACAGATACGCAGTATTTT. Its translation: CASSDTTGATDTQYF.

V usage is TRBV10-3 and J usage is TRBJ1-1; D is unresolved. There are 18 residues in the CDR3. V was clipped by 0 bases and J by 1 base, with 18 bases between them. In germline, CDR1 is ENHRY, CDR2 SYGVKD. Here the CDR3 reads CAISESRVEGSRNTEAFF. CDR3 bases: TGTGCCATCAGTGAGTCGAGGGTTGAGGGCTCGAGGAACACTGAAGCTTTCTTT.

Written as DNA, the CDR3 is TGTGCCAGCAGTTTACAGGGGGAAGACTACACCTTC. Residues: CASSLQGEDYTF. The rearrangement links TRBV12-3 or TRBV12-4 to TRBJ1-2; 7 bases agree with TRBD1. This CDR3 region has 12 residues. V lost 2 bases and J lost 10; bases outside the gene matches: 4.

This clone has only a few counts. A read error may produce the germline difference seen at one junction end. The chain combines TRBV13 with TRBJ2-7; TRBD2 agrees at 8 bases. Germline V gene sequence: CDR1 PRHDT, CDR2 FYEKMQ (reference sequence). The CDR3 runs 12 residues. The CDR3 is CASSLEGGLVAF. The CDR3 coding sequence is TGTGCCAGCAGCTTAGAGGGGGGACTAGTGGCTTTC. Together with reference TRBV13 and TRBJ2-7, the CDR3 gives the full variable domain: AAGVIQSPRHLIKEKRETATLKCYPIPRHDTVYWYQQGPGQDPQFLISFYEKMQSDKGSIPDRFSAQQFSDYHSELNMSSLELGDSALYFCASSLEGGLVAFGPGTRLTVT.

As to this clone: The sample has other DNA sequences that encode this CDR3 too. The chain employs TRBV28 and TRBJ1-2; D gene unclear. Germline loops: CDR1 MDHEN, CDR2 SYDVKM. With 6 bases removed from V and 0 bases from J, the gap between germline ends came to 8 bases. The CDR3 is 13 amino acids. The CDR3 DNA sequence: TGTGCCAGCAGCCCCCGGGCTAACTATGGCTACACCTTC. It is translated as CASSPRANYGYTF.

The chain has TRBV2 and TRBJ1-2; D is unclear. CDR3 length: 15 amino acids. V gave up 7 bases and J gave up 0 bases, with 15 bases separating them. CDR1 SNHLY and CDR2 FYNNEI come from the germline V gene. As DNA, the CDR3 is TGTGCCAGCACCACCACGGGGAAAGCTAACTATGGCTACACCTTC. It codes for CASTTTGKANYGYTF. Supplemented by reference TRBV2 and TRBJ1-2, the full variable domain reads EPEVTQTPSHQVTQMGQEVILRCVPISNHLYFYWYRQILGQKVEFLVSFYNNEISEKSEIFDDQFSVERPDGSNFTLKIRSTKLEDSAMYFCASTTTGKANYGYTFGSGTRLTVV.

This clone was found a few times. This chain connects TRBV19 to TRBJ1-1, with unresolved D. This CDR3 comprises 13 residues. V gave up 2 bases and J gave up 6 bases, with 10 bases separating them. Germline loops: CDR1 LNHDA, CDR2 SQIVND (reference sequence). The CDR3 nucleotides read TGTGCCAGTAGTATAAGGGTGGAGGCTGAAGCTTTCTTT. Its translation is CASSIRVEAEAFF.

Here the CDR3 reads CASSRPREQYV. The CDR3 coding sequence is TGTGCCAGCAGCCGCCCGAGGGAGCAGTACGTC. The chain has TRBV5-4 and TRBJ2-7; D not certain. The CDR3 is made up of 11 amino acids. Trimming shortened V by 4 bases and J by 7 bases, and 9 bases separated the two germline ends. Germline values: CDR1 SGHNT, CDR2 YYREEE (reference sequence).

The genes are TRBV6-6 and TRBJ1-3, with D perhaps TRBD1 (5 bases). The V and J ends lost 5 bases and 0 bases respectively, with 11 bases between them. Looked up from germline, CDR1 is MNHNY and CDR2 is SVGAGI (reference sequence). This CDR3 spans 15 amino acids. The CDR3 here is CASSAPQVSGNTIYF. The CDR3 DNA reads TGTGCCAGCAGTGCCCCACAGGTCTCTGGAAACACCATATATTTT.

This chain connects TRBV9 to TRBJ1-6, with D perhaps matching TRBD1 (5 bases). This CDR3 contains 16 residues. Germline CDR1 reads SGDLS; CDR2 reads YYNGEE. Trimming stripped 3 bases from V and 12 bases from J, with 22 bases between. This CDR3 reads CASSAGGADPTLPLHF. CDR3 DNA: TGTGCCAGCAGCGCGGGGGGTGCAGACCCAACCCTACCCCTCCACTTT.

The chain carries TRBV6-6 and TRBJ1-1; D is perhaps TRBD1 (5 bases). The germline gives CDR1 MNHNY, CDR2 SVGAGI (reference sequence). The CDR3 consists of 12 residues. The ends were cut back, 6 bases at V and 11 bases at J, with 16 bases in the middle. The CDR3 coding sequence is TGTGCCAGCAGCCCCGTAGGGGTTCTGGCTTTCTTT. Translating gives CASSPVGVLAFF.

This clone was seen more than once but under ten times. The chain uses TRBV2 and TRBJ1-5; D not resolved. The V gene lost 4 bases and the J gene lost 0 bases, with 7 bases spanning the gap. The CDR3 loop spans 14 amino acids. Per germline, CDR1 SNHLY and CDR2 FYNNEI. CDR3 DNA: TGTGCCAGCAGTGGCGGGGTTAGCAATCAGCCCCAGCATTTT. It translates to CASSGGVSNQPQHF.

This chain joins TRBV7-2 and TRBJ2-5, with D uncertain. This CDR3 comprises 11 residues. Trimming cost V 4 bases and J 7 bases, with 7 bases left between them. The germline V gene encodes CDR1 SGHTA and CDR2 FQGNSA. CDR3 DNA: TGTGCCAGCAGCTCACCAGGGACCCAGTACTTC. Its protein is CASSSPGTQYF. Complete variable domain (other parts from reference TRBV7-2 and TRBJ2-5): GAGVSQSPSNKVTEKGKDVELRCDPISGHTALYWYRQSLGQGLEFLIYFQGNSAPDKSGLPSDRFSAERTGGSVSTLTIQRTQQEDSAVYLCASSSPGTQYFGPGTRLLVL.

This clone has just a few counts. The CDR3 region has the DNA TGTGCCAGTAGTAATCGGGAGAACACCATATATTTT. Protein product: CASSNRENTIYF. The J gene is TRBJ1-3, the V gene TRBV19, with D unresolved. Trimming cost V 4 bases and J 7 bases, with 8 bases left between them. CDR1 and CDR2 from the germline V gene are LNHDA and SQIVND (reference sequence). This CDR3 region has 12 residues.

This chain links TRBV3-1 (or the pseudogene TRBV3-2) with TRBJ2-4, with 7 bases aligning to TRBD1. CDR1 and CDR2 from the germline V gene are LGHDT and YNNKEL (reference sequence). Trimming removed 5 bases from V and 6 bases from J; junction bases left unmatched: 1. This CDR3 region has 12 residues. This CDR3 is CASSSGGNIQYF. Written as DNA, the CDR3 is TGTGCCAGCAGCTCAGGGGGAAACATTCAGTACTTC.

The DNA of the CDR3 is TGTGCCAGCAGCCCAGGGACTCCAGATACGCAGTATTTT. Translated, it gives CASSPGTPDTQYF. This chain joins TRBV7-9 and TRBJ2-3; TRBD2 might be the D (6 bases). CDR3 length equals 13 residues. V lost 5 bases to trimming and J lost 4 bases, with 10 bases between them. CDR1 and CDR2 from the germline V gene are SEHNR and FQNEAQ (reference sequence).